Sequencing of this TCR beta chain was carried out in a study of blood T cell repertoires in COVID-19. In the source study's methods: Scientists estimated how many nucleated cells there were by amplifying reference gene primers. Assay: immunoSEQ multiplex PCR; the TCRdb copy retains only in-frame clones and omits some. From that table come the V and J calls and clone size; the DNA was used to work out D and trimming. Found here are some 65,000 clones, 85% of them singletons; the top ten hold just under 3%. The V end lost 5 bases, the J end lost 8 bases, and 17 bases lay between the germline ends. CDR1 and CDR2 from the germline V gene are KGHDR and SFDVKD. The CDR3 spans 15 residues.

The chain is built from TRBV24-1 and TRBJ2-2, with D possibly matching TRBD2 (5 bases). Sequenced sample: peripheral blood. This clonotype was obtained from a man at least 80 years old with acute or convalescent COVID-19. This CDR3 is CATSGRPTWEGELFF. CDR3 nucleotides: TGTGCCACCAGTGGCCGACCAACCTGGGAGGGGGAGCTGTTTTTT.